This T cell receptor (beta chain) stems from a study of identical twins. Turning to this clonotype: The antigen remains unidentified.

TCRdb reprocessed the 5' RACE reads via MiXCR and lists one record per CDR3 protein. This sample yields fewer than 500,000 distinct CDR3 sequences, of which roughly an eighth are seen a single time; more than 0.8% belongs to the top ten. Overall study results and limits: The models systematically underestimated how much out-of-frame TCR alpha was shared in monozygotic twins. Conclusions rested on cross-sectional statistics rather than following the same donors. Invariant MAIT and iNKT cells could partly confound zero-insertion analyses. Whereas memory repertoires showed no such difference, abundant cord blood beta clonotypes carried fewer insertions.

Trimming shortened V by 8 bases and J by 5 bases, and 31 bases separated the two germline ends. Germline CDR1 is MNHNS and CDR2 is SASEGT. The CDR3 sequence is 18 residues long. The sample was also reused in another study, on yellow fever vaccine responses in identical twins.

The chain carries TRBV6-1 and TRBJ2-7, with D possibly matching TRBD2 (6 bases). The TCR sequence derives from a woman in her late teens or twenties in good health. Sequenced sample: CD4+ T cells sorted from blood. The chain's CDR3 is CASGHPRGTGLAGNEQYF. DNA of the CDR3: TGTGCCAGCGGACACCCAAGAGGGACTGGGCTAGCCGGAAACGAGCAGTACTTC.